This T cell receptor beta chain was sequenced during a study of blood T cell repertoires in COVID-19. Germline CDR1 and CDR2: SGHRS and YFSETQ. The CDR3 contains 14 residues. V was cut by 4 bases and J by 0 bases, with 8 bases left in between. Profiling relied on immunoSEQ multiplex PCR, and the TCRdb table lists in-frame clones only, not all of them. Of 380,000 or so clones listed, roughly 90% are singletons. This clonotype was sampled from a man aged 35 to 55 with acute or convalescent COVID-19. The material sequenced was peripheral blood. This sequence joins TRBV5-1 and TRBJ2-1; perhaps TRBD2 as D (6 bases). The CDR3 is CASSTGLSYNEQFF. The CDR3 DNA reads as TGCGCCAGCAGCACGGGACTCTCCTACAATGAGCAGTTCTTC.